These 28 T cell receptor beta chains came from one sample sequenced in a study of cytomegalovirus exposure and HLA in healthy donors. It was with 60 Vbeta and 13 Jbeta primers that the PCR ran. Here immunoSEQ multiplex PCR was the method, and the copy in TCRdb shows in-frame clones only, minus some. This repertoire shows fewer than 150,000 clones, roughly 78% found once; its top ten account for about 7%. The sequencing input was PBMCs. The source is a man between 35 and 55 years old in good health and CMV-seropositive.

The chain employs TRBV7-6 and TRBJ1-2; 9 positions agree with TRBD1. Unmatched junction bases numbered 8, after V lost 4 bases and J lost 2 bases. Looked up from germline, CDR1 is SGHVS and CDR2 is FNYEAQ. CDR3 length: 16 amino acids. Here the CDR3 reads CASSSRDRELNYGYTF. The CDR3 nucleotides are TGTGCCAGCAGCTCTCGGGACAGGGAATTAAACTATGGCTACACCTTC.

This chain links TRBV5-1 with TRBJ1-2; D perhaps matches TRBD1 (6 bases). CDR3 length: 15 residues. Trimming removed 3 bases at V and 0 bases at J, with 12 bases between. Germline V CDR1 and CDR2: SGHRS, YFSETQ. This CDR3 reads CASSYYRESNYGYTF. CDR3 nucleotides: TGCGCCAGCAGCTACTACAGGGAATCTAACTATGGCTACACCTTC.

The J gene is TRBJ2-7, the V gene TRBV4-1; D possibly corresponds to TRBD2 (5 bases). This CDR3 has 18 residues. Germline V gives CDR1 MGHRA, CDR2 YSYEKL. V lost 5 bases and J 0 bases, leaving 23 bases between the germline ends. The CDR3 nucleotides read TGCGCCAGCAGCTCTCAAAGGACTGCGGCAGGTAGCTCCTACGAGCAGTACTTC. Translation: CASSSQRTAAGSSYEQYF.

V usage is TRBV30 and J usage is TRBJ2-7, with 7 bases that match TRBD1. Losses at the gene ends were 5 bases for V and 2 bases for J; bases not matched to a gene: 6. CDR1 is GTSNPN and CDR2 is SVGIG in the germline V gene (reference sequence). The CDR3 consists of 13 residues. CDR3 DNA: TGTGCCTGGGGGGACAGAGAACCCTACGAGCAGTACTTC. Its translation: CAWGDREPYEQYF.

Only a few counts were recorded for this clone. V and J are TRBV29-1 and TRBJ1-1; 8 bases line up with TRBD1. Per the germline V gene, CDR1 is SQVTM and CDR2 is ANQGSEA. The CDR3 is 13 residues long. With V trimmed by 3 bases and J by 5 bases, 5 bases remained unmatched. The CDR3 reads CSVDGQGGTEAFF. For the CDR3, the DNA is TGCAGCGTTGACGGACAGGGAGGTACTGAAGCTTTCTTT.

This chain uses TRBV11-2 with TRBJ2-7; the match to TRBD1 covers 7 bases. Per germline, CDR1 SGHAT and CDR2 FQNNGV. V gave up 1 base and J gave up 2 bases; unmatched junction bases: 5. This CDR3 contains 15 residues. This CDR3 is CASSLVTGETYEQYF. The DNA of the CDR3 is TGTGCCAGCAGCTTAGTTACAGGGGAAACCTACGAGCAGTACTTC.

This clone has a handful of counts. The V call is TRBV2, the J call TRBJ1-6; 8 bases are a match to TRBD1. V dropped 6 bases and J dropped 10; count of bases not matched to a gene: 8. The CDR3 spans 14 residues. Germline values: CDR1 SNHLY, CDR2 FYNNEI. CDR3 residues: CASRPGQADSPLHF. In nucleotides, the CDR3 is TGTGCCAGCAGGCCGGGACAGGCAGACTCACCCCTCCACTTT.

This chain's CDR3 is CAWRIGGGTEAFF. DNA of the CDR3: TGTGCCTGGAGGATAGGGGGGGGCACTGAAGCTTTCTTT. The chain uses TRBV30 and TRBJ1-1; a possible D gene is TRBD1 (6 bases). The CDR3 sequence is 13 residues long. CDR1 is GTSNPN, CDR2 SVGIG, per germline (reference sequence). The ends were cut back, 3 bases at V and 4 bases at J, with 12 bases in the middle.

V gene TRBV7-7 combines with J gene TRBJ2-5; 8 nucleotides agree with TRBD2. Germline V gives CDR1 SSHAT, CDR2 FNYEAQ (reference sequence). Trimming removed 1 base from V and 5 bases from J; junction bases left unmatched: 3. This CDR3 contains 14 residues. For the CDR3, the DNA is TGTGCCAGCAGCTTAGGGACGGGGGGGGAGACCCAGTACTTC. Amino acids: CASSLGTGGETQYF. Filled out from reference TRBV7-7 and TRBJ2-5, the complete variable domain reads GAGVSQSPRYKVTKRGQDVTLRCDPISSHATLYWYQQALGQGPEFLTYFNYEAQPDKSGLPSDRFSAERPEGSISTLTIQRTEQRDSAMYRCASSLGTGGETQYFGPGTRLLVL.

This clone was picked up a small number of times. The chain combines TRBV19 with TRBJ1-5; D is undetermined. Deletions cut 5 bases from V and 5 bases from J, with 10 bases between. This CDR3 spans 13 amino acids. Germline CDR1 reads LNHDA; CDR2 reads SQIVND (reference sequence). For the CDR3, the DNA is TGTGCCAGTAGTCGCTTCGGAGATCAGCCCCAGCATTTT. Its protein is CASSRFGDQPQHF. Complete variable domain (other parts from reference TRBV19 and TRBJ1-5): DGGITQSPKYLFRKEGQNVTLSCEQNLNHDAMYWYRQDPGQGLRLIYYSQIVNDFQKGDIAEGYSVSREKKESFPLTVTSAQKNPTAFYLCASSRFGDQPQHFGDGTRLSIL.

The chain joins TRBV27 to TRBJ1-2; 7 nucleotides match TRBD1. This CDR3 spans 14 amino acids. J lost 4 bases, V lost 4 bases, and 6 bases had no gene match. The germline V gene has CDR1 MNHEY and CDR2 SMNVEV (reference sequence). CDR3 DNA: TGTGCCAGCAGTTCCCGACAGGGCCTCTATGGCTACACCTTC. It is translated as CASSSRQGLYGYTF.

This chain joins TRBV4-1 and TRBJ1-1; 7 positions match TRBD1. V lost 2 bases, J lost 1 base, and 7 bases stayed unmatched. The CDR3 extends over 16 amino acids. Germline CDR1 is MGHRA and CDR2 is YSYEKL. CDR3: CASSQFRDRRNTEAFF. The DNA of the CDR3 is TGCGCCAGCAGCCAATTCAGGGACAGAAGGAACACTGAAGCTTTCTTT.

This chain links TRBV11-2 with TRBJ2-7; D not certain. The CDR3 contains 15 residues. Germline V gene sequence: CDR1 SGHAT, CDR2 FQNNGV. V was shortened by 5 bases and J by 1 base, with 15 bases between the two germline ends. The CDR3 region is CASSEIVTTSYEQYF. The CDR3 DNA is TGTGCCAGCAGCGAAATAGTCACTACATCCTACGAGCAGTACTTC.

The chain joins TRBV6-5 to TRBJ2-5; TRBD1 matches 7 bases. This CDR3 is built from 14 residues. Losses at the gene ends were 6 bases for V and 2 bases for J; bases not matched to a gene: 6. Germline lookup yields CDR1 MNHEY and CDR2 SVGAGI. The CDR3 protein is CASSDTGVQETQYF. The CDR3, as DNA: TGTGCCAGCAGCGACACAGGGGTACAAGAGACCCAGTACTTC.

This sequence joins TRBV6-5 and TRBJ2-5; 7 bases map to TRBD1. CDR1 and CDR2 from the germline V gene are MNHEY and SVGAGI. V dropped 5 bases and J dropped 2; count of bases not matched to a gene: 2. CDR3 length equals 13 residues. This CDR3 reads CASSTGQQETQYF. In DNA form, the CDR3 reads TGTGCCAGCAGTACGGGACAGCAAGAGACCCAGTACTTC.

This clone occurred a few times. This rearrangement joins TRBV2 to TRBJ1-5; D is possibly TRBD1 (5 bases). V lost 4 bases to trimming and J lost 0 bases, with 13 bases between them. The CDR3 spans 16 residues. CDR1 and CDR2 (germline): SNHLY, FYNNEI. This CDR3 is CASSAMTADSNQPQHF. CDR3 DNA sequence: TGTGCCAGCAGTGCGATGACAGCCGATAGCAATCAGCCCCAGCATTTT.

The chain carries TRBV10-3 and TRBJ1-6, with a tentative D call TRBD1 (5 bases). Trimming took off 3 bases at V and 3 bases at J, with 9 bases between the two ends. CDR3 size: 15 residues. Germline V lookup: CDR1 ENHRY, CDR2 SYGVKD. Written as DNA, the CDR3 is TGTGCCATCAGTGACGACAGATTCTATAATTCACCCCTCCACTTT. Amino acid sequence: CAISDDRFYNSPLHF.

This clone was picked up one time. The chain uses TRBV15 and TRBJ2-7; D might be TRBD1 (6 bases). This CDR3 region has 15 residues. Germline V gives CDR1 LNHNV, CDR2 YYDKDF (reference sequence). The germline V and J ends were trimmed by 1 base and 7 bases, with 17 bases remaining between them. The CDR3 protein is CATSRGGQIDEEQYF. The CDR3 nucleotides read TGTGCCACCAGCAGAGGCGGACAGATTGATGAGGAGCAGTACTTC.

This sequence joins TRBV19 and TRBJ2-1; D possibly corresponds to TRBD2 (5 bases). CDR1 and CDR2 from the germline V gene are LNHDA and SQIVND (reference sequence). The V end was cut by 4 bases, the J end by 4 bases, with 14 bases between. The CDR3 has 15 residues. CDR3 residues: CASSTLGIGYNEQFF. The CDR3 nucleotides read TGTGCCAGTAGTACACTCGGGATTGGGTACAATGAGCAGTTCTTC.

The V call is TRBV19, the J call TRBJ1-1; D remains unclear. V lost 3 bases and J 6 bases, leaving 11 bases between the germline ends. The CDR3 contains 13 residues. Germline V gene sequence: CDR1 LNHDA, CDR2 SQIVND (reference sequence). CDR3 protein: CASSIRRQAEAFF. In DNA, the CDR3 is TGTGCCAGTAGTATCCGACGGCAGGCTGAAGCTTTCTTT.

The table lists this clone with a count of one. V usage is TRBV30 and J usage is TRBJ1-1, with no clear D. This CDR3 is 14 amino acids long. V was shortened by 0 bases and J by 1 base, with 9 bases between the two germline ends. Germline CDR1 and CDR2: GTSNPN and SVGIG (reference sequence). The CDR3 spells CAWSVVDGNTEAFF. CDR3 bases: TGTGCCTGGAGTGTGGTAGATGGGAACACTGAAGCTTTCTTT. Complete variable domain (other parts from reference TRBV30 and TRBJ1-1): SQTIHQWPATLVQPVGSPLSLECTVEGTSNPNLYWYRQAAGRGLQLLFYSVGIGQISSEVPQNLSASRPQDRQFILSSKKLLLSDSGFYLCAWSVVDGNTEAFFGQGTRLTVV.

The chain joins TRBV7-3 to TRBJ2-5; D is uncertain. The V and J ends lost 5 bases and 4 bases respectively, with 11 bases between them. Germline assignment: CDR1 SGHTA and CDR2 FQGTGA. The CDR3 consists of 13 residues. CDR3 loop: CASSRSSGETQYF. CDR3 DNA sequence: TGTGCCAGCAGCCGGTCATCGGGAGAGACCCAGTACTTC.

V usage is TRBV4-2 and J usage is TRBJ2-2; D is undetermined. V lost 1 base and J 6 bases, leaving 12 bases between the germline ends. CDR1 LGHNA and CDR2 YNFKEQ come from the germline V gene. This CDR3 contains 15 residues. As DNA, the CDR3 is TGTGCCAGCAGCCAAGTTTTCCGGTTTGCCGGGGAGCTGTTTTTT. It codes for CASSQVFRFAGELFF.

V is TRBV5-1 and J is TRBJ2-7; 7 nucleotides line up with TRBD2. The germline gives CDR1 SGHRS, CDR2 YFSETQ. The CDR3 contains 14 residues. Unmatched junction bases numbered 12, after V lost 0 bases and J lost 12 bases. The DNA for the CDR3 is TGCGCCAGCAGCTTGGTGTCGGGACGGACTAGTCCGTACTTC. Its translation is CASSLVSGRTSPYF.

CDR3 sequence: CASSPRGPNSPLHF. CDR3 nucleotide sequence: TGTGCCAGCTCACCAAGGGGGCCTAATTCACCCCTCCACTTT. The chain recombines TRBV18 with TRBJ1-6; TRBD1 matches at 7 bases. The germline CDR1 and CDR2 sequences are KGHSH and LQKENI. The V segment lost 2 bases and the J segment 6 bases; nucleotides outside the gene matches: 1. This CDR3 spans 14 amino acids.

This clone showed up just once. The chain joins TRBV9 to TRBJ2-1; 11 nucleotides line up with TRBD2. This CDR3 region has 15 residues. V trimming: 5 bases; J trimming: 3 bases; junction bases outside the gene matches: 4. From germline, CDR1 is SGDLS and CDR2 YYNGEE. CDR3 in amino acids: CASRAGTSGYNEQFF. In DNA form, the CDR3 reads TGTGCCAGCAGGGCCGGGACTAGCGGCTACAATGAGCAGTTCTTC.

The rearrangement joins TRBV5-1 to TRBJ2-1; TRBD2 matches 7 bases. This CDR3 comprises 16 residues. Germline values: CDR1 SGHRS, CDR2 YFSETQ. With 2 bases clipped from V and 7 bases from J, the junction kept 12 bases outside the gene matches. The CDR3 spells CASSFGLAVLFNEQFF. CDR3 bases: TGCGCCAGCAGCTTTGGGCTAGCGGTACTATTTAATGAGCAGTTCTTC.

This chain connects TRBV2 to TRBJ2-5; D is ambiguous. In germline, CDR1 is SNHLY, CDR2 FYNNEI. The CDR3 is 14 amino acids. V gave up 1 base and J gave up 2 bases, with 8 bases separating them. CDR3 bases: TGTGCCAGCAGTGAAGGAGGTGGGCAAGAGACCCAGTACTTC. It codes for CASSEGGGQETQYF.